This T cell receptor (beta chain) was identified during a study of breast tumors, draining lymph nodes, adjacent tissues. Each CDR3 protein is one row after TCRdb ran MiXCR on the multiplex PCR reads. The table includes about 100,000 distinct CDR3 sequences, less than 25% detected once. Axillary draining lymph nodes of breast cancer patients supplied the node samples. The CDR3 has 15 amino acids. Trimming took 2 bases from V and 1 from J, leaving 11 bases between them. Germline V gene data show CDR1 as WSHSY and CDR2 as SAAADI. Overall study findings and caveats: Compared with basal-like, luminal-like tumors shared significantly more repertoire with nontumor tissue. Findings are consistent with lymph node origin and intratumoral expansion of most tumor T cells.

A word on this clonotype: Its antigen is unknown.

This receptor was taken from a female donor with breast cancer. Some clones in this sample may be carry-over from other donors' samples. The sample was axillary lymph node tissue. This chain connects TRBV10-2 to TRBJ2-5; D not certain. The CDR3 bases are TGCGCCAGCAGTGAGGGGTTGGCCAGCCAAGAGACCCAGTACTTC. Residues: CASSEGLASQETQYF.